The TCR beta chain described here comes from a study of blood T cell repertoires in COVID-19 (dated by TCRdb to the early 2020s). General notes on the study: The collaborator samples originated in the United States, Italy and Spain and spanned the acute and convalescent phases of COVID-19. The material from the prospective study consisted of cDNA or gDNA derived from T cells, B-cell-depleted T cells, or PBMCs. The dataset comprised deeply sampled blood TCRbeta repertoires from subjects exposed to, actively infected with, or recovered from COVID-19. The repertoires were released in a freely available public database intended as a resource for research on the immune response to SARS-CoV-2. Samples came from the ongoing ImmuneRACE study (first 160 participants) plus 1,254 subjects from 6 global collaborators. Nearly every sample came with metadata listing a de-identified subject ID, COVID-19 status, age in years and sex. Where available, HLA class I and class II types were taken from metadata supplied by the sample provider and were not determined by assay-based typing. General study outcomes and caveats: The quantity of clinical and demographic metadata differed by source and by participant and was supplied without curation.

Samples from volunteer blood donors who had recovered from COVID-19 were contributed by a second Seattle source. Each collaborating institution followed its own protocols to collect whole blood in K2EDTA tubes. For TCRbeta analysis, collaborators shipped samples in one of three forms: frozen whole blood, isolated PBMCs, or DNA extracted from either of those sample types. A remark on this clone: Its antigen is not yet known. No qualities accompany the bases; no much larger clone lies one base away.

The immunoSEQ Assay, a bias-controlled multiplex PCR, was used to amplify TCRbeta CDR3 regions from genomic DNA. The original methods were these. Nucleated cell counts per sample were estimated from amplification of reference gene primers within the assay. Sequence reads were collapsed and filtered to measure the absolute abundance of every unique TCRbeta CDR3 rearrangement. Productive Simpson clonality was computed per sample as the square root of Simpson's diversity index over productive rearrangements. The source is immuneACCESS, and TCRdb retained only in-frame sequences with V and J called. Part of the clones is not carried over; for the studies checked, unresolved V genes explain less than half of this, and the remainder is unexplained. V and J calls and clone size are those listed in that table; D and trimming were worked out from the DNA. In all, the sample holds more than 300,000 clones, and roughly 89% of those were seen once. The top ten clones comprise about 3.5% of the sample.

This TCR was recovered from a woman aged 18 to 35 who had recovered from COVID-19. The sequenced sample consisted of peripheral blood.

The bases read TGTGCCAGCAGTGACCTTAGCGGATCACAAGAGACCCAGTACTTC. Translated, it gives CASSDLSGSQETQYF. In this chain, TRBV6-1 is recombined with TRBJ2-5; a tentative D call is TRBD2 (6 bases match). The CDR3 covers 15 residues, taking in both the cysteine and the phenylalanine. Only CDR3 DNA is held: 45 bases, read in frame from base 1. The germline V gene gives CDR1 as MNHNS and CDR2 as SASEGT. V is cut by 3 bases and J by 2 bases, and the space between the germline ends is 13 bases.